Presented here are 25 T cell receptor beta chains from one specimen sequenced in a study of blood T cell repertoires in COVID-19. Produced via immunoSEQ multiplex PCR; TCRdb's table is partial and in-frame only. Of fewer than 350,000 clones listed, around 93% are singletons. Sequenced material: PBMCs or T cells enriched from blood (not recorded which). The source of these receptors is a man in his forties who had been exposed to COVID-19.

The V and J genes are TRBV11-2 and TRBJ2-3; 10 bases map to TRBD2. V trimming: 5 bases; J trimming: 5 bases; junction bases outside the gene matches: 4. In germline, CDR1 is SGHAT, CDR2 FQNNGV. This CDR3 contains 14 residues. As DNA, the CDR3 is TGTGCCAGCAGCCGAGCGGGGGGGGGAGATACGCAGTATTTT. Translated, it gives CASSRAGGGDTQYF.

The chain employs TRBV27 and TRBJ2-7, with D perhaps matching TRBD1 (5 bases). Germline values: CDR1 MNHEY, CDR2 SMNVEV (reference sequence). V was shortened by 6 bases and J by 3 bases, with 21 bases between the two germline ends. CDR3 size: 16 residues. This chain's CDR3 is CASRQSYRPPSYEQYF. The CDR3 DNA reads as TGTGCCAGCAGACAGAGCTACAGGCCTCCCAGCTACGAGCAGTACTTC.

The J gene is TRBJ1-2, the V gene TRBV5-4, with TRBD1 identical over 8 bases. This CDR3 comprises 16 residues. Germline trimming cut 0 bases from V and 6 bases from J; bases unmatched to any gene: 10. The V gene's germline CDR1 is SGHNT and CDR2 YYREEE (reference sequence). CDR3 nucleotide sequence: TGTGCCAGCAGCTTGGAACAAAGACAGGGGCTGGATGGCTACACCTTC. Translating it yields CASSLEQRQGLDGYTF.

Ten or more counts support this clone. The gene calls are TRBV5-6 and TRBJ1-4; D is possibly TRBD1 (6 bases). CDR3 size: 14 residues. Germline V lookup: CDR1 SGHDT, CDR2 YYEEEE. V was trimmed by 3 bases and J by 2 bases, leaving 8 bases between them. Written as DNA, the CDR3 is TGTGCCAGCAGCTGGGGGCGTACTAATGAAAAACTGTTTTTT. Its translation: CASSWGRTNEKLFF.

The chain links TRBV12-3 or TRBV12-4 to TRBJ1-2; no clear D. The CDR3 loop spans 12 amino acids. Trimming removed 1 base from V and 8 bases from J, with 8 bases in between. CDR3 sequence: CASSLGRRGYTF. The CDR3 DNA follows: TGTGCCAGCAGTTTAGGGCGGCGGGGCTACACCTTC.

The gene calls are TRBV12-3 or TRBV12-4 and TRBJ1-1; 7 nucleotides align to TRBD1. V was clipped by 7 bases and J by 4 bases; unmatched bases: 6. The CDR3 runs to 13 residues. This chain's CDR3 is CASILQGGTEAFF. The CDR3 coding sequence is TGTGCCAGCATTCTGCAGGGGGGCACTGAAGCTTTCTTT.

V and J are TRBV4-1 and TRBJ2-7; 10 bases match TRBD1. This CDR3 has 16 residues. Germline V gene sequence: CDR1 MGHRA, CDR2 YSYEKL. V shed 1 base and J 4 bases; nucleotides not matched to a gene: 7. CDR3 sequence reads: CASSQGETGGVYEQYF. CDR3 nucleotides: TGCGCCAGCAGCCAAGGGGAGACAGGGGGCGTTTACGAGCAGTACTTC.

The CDR3 loop reads CASIDQDRVYEQYF. The CDR3 DNA reads as TGTGCCAGCATCGACCAGGACAGGGTCTACGAGCAGTACTTC. This chain links TRBV6-5 with TRBJ2-7, with 8 bases identical to TRBD1. Per germline, CDR1 MNHEY and CDR2 SVGAGI. The CDR3 totals 14 residues. V was clipped by 7 bases and J by 3 bases; unmatched bases: 8.

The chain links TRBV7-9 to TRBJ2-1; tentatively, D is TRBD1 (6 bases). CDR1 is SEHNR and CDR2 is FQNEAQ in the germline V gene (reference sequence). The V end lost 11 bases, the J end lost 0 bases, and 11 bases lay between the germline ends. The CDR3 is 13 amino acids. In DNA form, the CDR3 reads TGTGCCGGAAGGGGGAGCTCCTACAATGAGCAGTTCTTC. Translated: CAGRGSSYNEQFF.

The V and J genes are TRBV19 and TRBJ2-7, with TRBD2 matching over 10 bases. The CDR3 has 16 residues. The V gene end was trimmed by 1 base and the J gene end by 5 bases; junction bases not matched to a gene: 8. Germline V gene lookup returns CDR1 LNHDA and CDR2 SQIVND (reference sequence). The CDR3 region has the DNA TGTGCCAGTAGTATAGTTTCCAGCGGGAGGGCACACGAGCAGTACTTC. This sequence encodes CASSIVSSGRAHEQYF.

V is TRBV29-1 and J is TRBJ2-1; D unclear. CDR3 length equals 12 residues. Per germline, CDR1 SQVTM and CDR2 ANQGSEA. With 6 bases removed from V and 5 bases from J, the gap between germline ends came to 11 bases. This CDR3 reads CSVTLGHNEQFF. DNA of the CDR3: TGCAGCGTAACCCTGGGCCACAATGAGCAGTTCTTC.

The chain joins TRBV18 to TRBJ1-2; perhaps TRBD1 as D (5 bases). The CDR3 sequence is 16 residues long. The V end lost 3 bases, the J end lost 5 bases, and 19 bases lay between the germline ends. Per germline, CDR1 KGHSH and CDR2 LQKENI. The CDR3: CASSPWADEDSYGYTF. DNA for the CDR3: TGTGCCAGCTCACCCTGGGCGGACGAAGACAGTTATGGCTACACCTTC.

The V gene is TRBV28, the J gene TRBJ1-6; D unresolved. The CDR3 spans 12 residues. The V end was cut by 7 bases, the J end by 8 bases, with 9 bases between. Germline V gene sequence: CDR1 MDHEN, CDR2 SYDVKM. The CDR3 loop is CASNLIHSPLHF. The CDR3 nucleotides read TGTGCCAGCAACCTAATACATTCACCCCTCCACTTT.

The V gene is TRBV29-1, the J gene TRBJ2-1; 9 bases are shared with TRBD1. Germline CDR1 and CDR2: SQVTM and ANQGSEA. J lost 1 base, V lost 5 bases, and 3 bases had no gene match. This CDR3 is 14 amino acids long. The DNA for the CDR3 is TGCAGCGTTAGAGGACAGGGGTCCTACAATGAGCAGTTCTTC. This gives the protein CSVRGQGSYNEQFF.

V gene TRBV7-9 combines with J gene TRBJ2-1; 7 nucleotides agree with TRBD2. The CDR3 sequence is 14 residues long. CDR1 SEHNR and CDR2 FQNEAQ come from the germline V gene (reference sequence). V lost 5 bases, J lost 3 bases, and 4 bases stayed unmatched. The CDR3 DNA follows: TGTGCCAGCAGCCCTAGCGGCAACTACAATGAGCAGTTCTTC. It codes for CASSPSGNYNEQFF.

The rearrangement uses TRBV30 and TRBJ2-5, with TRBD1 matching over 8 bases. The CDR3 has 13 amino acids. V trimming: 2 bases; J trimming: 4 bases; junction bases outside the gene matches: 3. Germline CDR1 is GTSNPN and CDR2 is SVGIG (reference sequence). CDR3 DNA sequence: TGTGCCTGGAGTCCCGGACAGGGAGAGACCCAGTACTTC. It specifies CAWSPGQGETQYF.

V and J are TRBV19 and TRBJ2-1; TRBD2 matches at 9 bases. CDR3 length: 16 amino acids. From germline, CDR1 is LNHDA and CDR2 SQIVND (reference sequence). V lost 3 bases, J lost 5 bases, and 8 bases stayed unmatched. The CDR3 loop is CASSIFSGSANNEQFF. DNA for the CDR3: TGTGCCAGTAGTATTTTTAGCGGGAGCGCTAACAATGAGCAGTTCTTC.

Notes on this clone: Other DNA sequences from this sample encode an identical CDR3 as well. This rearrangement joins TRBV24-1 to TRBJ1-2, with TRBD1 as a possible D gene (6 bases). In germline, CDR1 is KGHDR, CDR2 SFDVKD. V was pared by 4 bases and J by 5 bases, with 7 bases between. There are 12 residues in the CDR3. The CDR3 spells CATSEQGYGYTF. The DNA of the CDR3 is TGTGCCACCAGTGAACAGGGATATGGCTACACCTTC.

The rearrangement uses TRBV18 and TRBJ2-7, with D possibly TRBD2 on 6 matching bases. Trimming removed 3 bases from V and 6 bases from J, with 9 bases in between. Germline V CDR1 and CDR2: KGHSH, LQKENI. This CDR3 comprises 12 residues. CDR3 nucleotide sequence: TGTGCCAGCTCACCCAGAGCGGGCGAGCAGTACTTC. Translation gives CASSPRAGEQYF.

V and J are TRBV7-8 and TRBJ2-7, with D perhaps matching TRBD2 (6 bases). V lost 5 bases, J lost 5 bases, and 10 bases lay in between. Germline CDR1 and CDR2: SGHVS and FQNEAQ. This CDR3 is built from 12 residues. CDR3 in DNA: TGTGCCAGCAGCCCTCGACTAGACGAGCAGTACTTC. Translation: CASSPRLDEQYF. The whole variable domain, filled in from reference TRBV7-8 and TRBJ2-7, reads GAGVSQSPRYKVAKRGQDVALRCDPISGHVSLFWYQQALGQGPEFLTYFQNEAQLDKSGLPSDRFFAERPEGSVSTLKIQRTQQEDSAVYLCASSPRLDEQYFGPGTRLTVT.

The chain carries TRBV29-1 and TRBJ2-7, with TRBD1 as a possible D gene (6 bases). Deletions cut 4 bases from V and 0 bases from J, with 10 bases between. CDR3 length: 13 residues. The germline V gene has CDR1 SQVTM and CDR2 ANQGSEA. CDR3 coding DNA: TGCAGCGTTGGGAAGGGGGACTCCTACGAGCAGTACTTC. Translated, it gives CSVGKGDSYEQYF.

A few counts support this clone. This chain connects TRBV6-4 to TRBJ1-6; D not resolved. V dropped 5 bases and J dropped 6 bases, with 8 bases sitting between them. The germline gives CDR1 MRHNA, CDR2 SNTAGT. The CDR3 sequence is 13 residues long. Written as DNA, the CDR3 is TGTGCCAGCAGTCGGGAACCTAATTCACCCCTCCACTTT. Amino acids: CASSREPNSPLHF.

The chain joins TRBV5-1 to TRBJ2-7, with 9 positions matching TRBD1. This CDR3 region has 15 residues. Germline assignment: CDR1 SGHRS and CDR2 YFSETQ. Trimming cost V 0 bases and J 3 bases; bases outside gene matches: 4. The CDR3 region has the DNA TGCGCCAGCAGCTTGGGGACAGGGGAGTTCTACGAGCAGTACTTC. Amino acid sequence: CASSLGTGEFYEQYF.

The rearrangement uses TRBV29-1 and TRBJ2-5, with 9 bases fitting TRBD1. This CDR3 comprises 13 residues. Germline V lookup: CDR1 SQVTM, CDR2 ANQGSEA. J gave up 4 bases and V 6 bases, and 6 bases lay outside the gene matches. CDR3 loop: CSVGDRDPETQYF. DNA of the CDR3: TGCAGCGTGGGGGACAGGGACCCAGAGACCCAGTACTTC.

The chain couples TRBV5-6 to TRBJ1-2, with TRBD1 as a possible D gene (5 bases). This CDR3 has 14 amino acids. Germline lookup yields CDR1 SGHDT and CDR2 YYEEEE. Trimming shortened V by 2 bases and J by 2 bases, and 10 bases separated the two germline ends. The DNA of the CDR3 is TGTGCCAGCAGCTTTTCGACAGCGAACTATGGCTACACCTTC. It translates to CASSFSTANYGYTF.